Presented here are 29 T cell receptor beta chains from one specimen sequenced in a study of Ad26.COV2.S vaccination and SARS-CoV-2 variants. This table comes from immunoSEQ multiplex PCR, and its TCRdb copy is limited to in-frame clones, with some not included. The sample contains some 450,000 clones, about 90% of which appear only once. Treatment here: some 20 received Ad26.COV2.S at low or high dose, single or two shots; roughly five received placebo; per-sample allocation not given. Sampling occurred on day 63 after the first vaccine or placebo injection. The sequencing here drew on peripheral blood, taken in a trial of Ad26.COV2.S vaccine versus placebo. Receptors were obtained from a person aged 18-60 years who received the Ad26.COV2.S COVID-19 vaccine or a placebo.

The chain employs TRBV30 and TRBJ1-2; TRBD1 aligns across 8 bases. Germline CDR1 and CDR2: GTSNPN and SVGIG (reference sequence). The CDR3 consists of 14 residues. The V segment lost 4 bases and the J segment 7 bases; nucleotides outside the gene matches: 11. The CDR3 spells CAWTPIQGAGGYTF. In DNA form, the CDR3 reads TGTGCCTGGACCCCTATCCAGGGGGCGGGTGGCTACACCTTC.

This chain connects TRBV28 to TRBJ2-2; 9 bases are a match to TRBD1. The CDR3 has 17 residues. Per germline, CDR1 MDHEN and CDR2 SYDVKM. J lost 1 base, V lost 5 bases, and 8 bases had no gene match. The CDR3: CASSENPGQGNTGELFF. The DNA of the CDR3 is TGTGCCAGCAGTGAAAACCCGGGACAGGGGAACACCGGGGAGCTGTTTTTT.

This chain joins TRBV28 and TRBJ1-4; D is unclear. Trimming cost V 5 bases and J 0 bases, with 10 bases left between them. This CDR3 has 15 amino acids. The germline gives CDR1 MDHEN, CDR2 SYDVKM. CDR3: CASSPYGSTNEKLFF. DNA of the CDR3: TGTGCCAGCAGTCCCTATGGGTCAACTAATGAAAAACTGTTTTTT.

The chain has TRBV28 and TRBJ1-5, with TRBD1 identical over 11 bases. Germline V gene data show CDR1 as MDHEN and CDR2 as SYDVKM. The CDR3 extends over 13 amino acids. The trim removed 7 bases at V and 7 bases at J, leaving 3 bases unmatched. CDR3 DNA: TGTGCCAGCACCCGGGACAGGGGGCAGCCCCAGCATTTT. Translating it yields CASTRDRGQPQHF.

The chain uses TRBV27 and TRBJ2-3, with D maybe TRBD2 (5 bases). Germline V lookup: CDR1 MNHEY, CDR2 SMNVEV (reference sequence). There are 15 residues in the CDR3. V lost 1 base and J 5 bases, leaving 13 bases between the germline ends. The CDR3 is CASSLWGTSGDTQYF. In nucleotides, the CDR3 is TGTGCCAGCAGTTTATGGGGTACTAGTGGAGATACGCAGTATTTT.

The rearrangement joins TRBV9 to TRBJ2-1; D may correspond to TRBD1 or TRBD2 (5 bases each). The length of the CDR3 is 15 residues. Trimming took 4 bases from V and 5 from J, leaving 16 bases between them. In germline, CDR1 is SGDLS, CDR2 YYNGEE. In DNA form, the CDR3 reads TGTGCCAGCAGCCCCTTTGGGGGATCTAACAATGAGCAGTTCTTC. Its translation is CASSPFGGSNNEQFF.

This chain joins TRBV2 and TRBJ1-3, with D uncertain. Germline V gene data show CDR1 as SNHLY and CDR2 as FYNNEI. This CDR3 spans 13 amino acids. V was shortened by 4 bases and J by 9 bases, with 13 bases between the two germline ends. CDR3 region: CASSAGISGTIYF. CDR3 nucleotides: TGTGCCAGCAGTGCCGGGATCTCAGGCACCATATATTTT.

The CDR3 bases are TGTGCCAGCAGCTTAGCGGTAAACTCCTACGAGCAGTACTTC. It encodes CASSLAVNSYEQYF. V and J are TRBV7-2 and TRBJ2-7; D gene uncertain. V was clipped by 0 bases and J by 0 bases, with 6 bases between them. The CDR3 loop spans 14 amino acids. Germline CDR1 reads SGHTA; CDR2 reads FQGNSA.

V is TRBV11-2 and J is TRBJ2-5; weak D call: TRBD2 (6 bases). The CDR3 sequence is 13 residues long. V lost 5 bases and J 7 bases, leaving 14 bases between the germline ends. Germline CDR1 reads SGHAT; CDR2 reads FQNNGV. CDR3 residues: CASSPGRLGTQYF. The CDR3 region has the DNA TGTGCCAGCAGCCCTGGGAGGTTGGGGACCCAGTACTTC.

This chain uses TRBV6-5 with TRBJ1-1, with D hard to call. The V gene lost 10 bases and the J gene lost 1 base, with 16 bases spanning the gap. CDR3 size: 14 residues. Germline lookup yields CDR1 MNHEY and CDR2 SVGAGI. The CDR3 spells CATEAGRRNTEAFF. CDR3 nucleotide sequence: TGTGCCACCGAGGCAGGACGGAGGAACACTGAAGCTTTCTTT.

The rearrangement uses TRBV21-1 and TRBJ1-2; the tabulated D call, TRBD1, remains unverified against the DNA. TRBV21-1 counts as a pseudogene. This CDR3 comprises 18 residues. The CDR3 DNA sequence: TGTGCCAGCAGCAAAGCGTCTAGAGCAGGGTCCCACTACTATGGCTACACCTTC. Its protein product is CASSKASRAGSHYYGYTF.

This chain joins TRBV27 and TRBJ2-5; 8 nucleotides align to TRBD2. J was trimmed by 5 bases and V by 6 bases; bases with no gene match: 8. The CDR3 is 14 residues long. CDR1 is MNHEY and CDR2 is SMNVEV in the germline V gene (reference sequence). CDR3: CASSPLTGGETQYF. In nucleotides, the CDR3 is TGTGCCAGCAGCCCCCTGACGGGAGGGGAGACCCAGTACTTC.

The chain employs TRBV27 and TRBJ2-1; possible D gene TRBD1, 5 bases. Trimming pared 6 bases from V and 4 bases from J, leaving 10 bases between. The CDR3 runs to 13 residues. CDR1 and CDR2 (germline): MNHEY, SMNVEV (reference sequence). CDR3 sequence reads: CASRGVGYNEQFF. The DNA of the CDR3 is TGTGCCAGCAGAGGGGTGGGGTACAATGAGCAGTTCTTC.

The rearrangement joins TRBV10-3 to TRBJ2-7, with 9 bases fitting TRBD2. V dropped 3 bases and J dropped 0; count of bases not matched to a gene: 9. CDR3 length: 17 residues. Looked up from germline, CDR1 is ENHRY and CDR2 is SYGVKD. CDR3 sequence (DNA): TGTGCCATCAGTGAAGGGTGGCGGGAGGGGAGCTCCTACGAGCAGTACTTC. As protein: CAISEGWREGSSYEQYF.

V gene TRBV5-6 combines with J gene TRBJ2-1; D is perhaps TRBD2 (6 bases). Trimming took 2 bases from V and 8 from J, leaving 11 bases between them. CDR1 and CDR2 from the germline V gene are SGHDT and YYEEEE. This CDR3 has 13 amino acids. CDR3 protein: CASSFRPGDEQFF. The CDR3 nucleotides read TGTGCCAGCAGCTTCCGACCGGGAGATGAGCAGTTCTTC.

The rearrangement uses TRBV6-5 and TRBJ1-1; TRBD1 aligns across 9 bases. The junction had 4 bases not matched to a gene; V was cut back by 1 base and J by 1 base. The CDR3 has 16 amino acids. Germline V lookup: CDR1 MNHEY, CDR2 SVGAGI. CDR3 residues: CASSYLPGQGNTEAFF. For the CDR3, the DNA is TGTGCCAGCAGTTACTTACCGGGACAGGGGAACACTGAAGCTTTCTTT.

This clone was seen only once. The gene calls are TRBV3-1 (or the pseudogene TRBV3-2) and TRBJ2-7; no definite D call. CDR1 is LGHDT and CDR2 is YNNKEL in the germline V gene (reference sequence). Deletions cut 2 bases from V and 4 bases from J, with 9 bases between. The CDR3 is 13 amino acids. The CDR3 DNA sequence: TGTGCCAGCAGCCAATTTAGTGGTTACGAGCAGTACTTC. It encodes CASSQFSGYEQYF.

V gene TRBV27 combines with J gene TRBJ2-1; 10 nucleotides align to TRBD1. The CDR3 covers 16 residues. Germline V gene sequence: CDR1 MNHEY, CDR2 SMNVEV (reference sequence). The J segment lost 4 bases and the V segment lost 3 bases, leaving 6 bases of the junction unmatched. As DNA, the CDR3 is TGTGCCAGCAGTTTCCTCGGGACAGGGGAGTACAATGAGCAGTTCTTC. This codes for CASSFLGTGEYNEQFF.

The DNA of the CDR3 is TGTGCCAGTACTGACAGGGGGCGGATGAACACTGAAGCTTTCTTT. This sequence encodes CASTDRGRMNTEAFF. This chain uses TRBV19 with TRBJ1-1; 10 positions match TRBD1. Germline CDR1 LNHDA, CDR2 SQIVND (reference sequence). CDR3 length: 15 amino acids. V lost 7 bases, J lost 0 bases, and 5 bases stayed unmatched.

The J gene is TRBJ1-6, the V gene TRBV27; tentative D call: TRBD1 (5 bases). This CDR3 region has 14 residues. V dropped 6 bases and J dropped 8 bases, with 14 bases sitting between them. CDR1 and CDR2 (germline): MNHEY, SMNVEV (reference sequence). CDR3 sequence reads: CASRHLGGDSPLHF. The CDR3 nucleotides read TGTGCCAGCAGGCACCTTGGGGGTGATTCACCCCTCCACTTT.

This sequence joins TRBV28 and TRBJ1-6, with 7 bases matching TRBD1. The germline V gene has CDR1 MDHEN and CDR2 SYDVKM. The CDR3 length is 15 residues. V shed 7 bases, J shed 6 bases, and the junction held 9 bases outside the gene matches. CDR3: CASKVEGQTNSPLHF. CDR3 coding DNA: TGTGCCAGCAAAGTAGAGGGACAGACTAATTCACCCCTCCACTTT.

The chain recombines TRBV7-9 with TRBJ2-1; perhaps TRBD2 as D (5 bases). The CDR3 totals 13 residues. With 4 bases removed from V and 6 bases from J, the gap between germline ends came to 10 bases. In germline, CDR1 is SEHNR, CDR2 FQNEAQ (reference sequence). In DNA, the CDR3 is TGTGCCAGCAGCTCAGGACTTTTCAATGAGCAGTTCTTC. Translating gives CASSSGLFNEQFF. The full variable domain, its missing parts supplied by reference TRBV7-9 and TRBJ2-1, is DTGVSQNPRHKITKRGQNVTFRCDPISEHNRLYWYRQTLGQGPEFLTYFQNEAQLEKSRLLSDRFSAERPKGSFSTLEIQRTEQGDSAMYLCASSSGLFNEQFFGPGTRLTVL.

This clone occurred once. The rearrangement uses TRBV5-4 and TRBJ2-5; tentatively, D is TRBD1 (5 bases). Trimming stripped 3 bases from V and 1 base from J, with 13 bases between. CDR3 length: 15 amino acids. Germline CDR1 reads SGHNT; CDR2 reads YYREEE (reference sequence). The CDR3 nucleotides read TGTGCCAGCAGCTGGCAGCAGGGATTCCAAGAGACCCAGTACTTC. Protein product: CASSWQQGFQETQYF.

This chain links TRBV5-6 with TRBJ1-6, with D perhaps matching TRBD1 (5 bases). The V end lost 8 bases, the J end lost 6 bases, and 15 bases lay between the germline ends. The CDR3 consists of 14 residues. From germline, CDR1 is SGHDT and CDR2 YYEEEE. CDR3 DNA sequence: TGTGCCAGTAGAAGGGGTGGCGGTAATTCACCCCTCCACTTT. Translation: CASRRGGGNSPLHF.

This rearrangement joins TRBV19 to TRBJ2-1; 7 positions agree with TRBD2. CDR1 LNHDA and CDR2 SQIVND come from the germline V gene (reference sequence). The J segment lost 9 bases and the V segment lost 7 bases, leaving 9 bases of the junction unmatched. The CDR3 has 13 residues. In nucleotides, the CDR3 is TGTGCCAGTAAAGGACTAGGCTATAGTGAGCAGTTCTTC. Translated: CASKGLGYSEQFF.

This clone was counted once. This chain uses TRBV5-5 with TRBJ2-1; 7 bases are shared with TRBD2. This CDR3 contains 16 residues. The germline V gene encodes CDR1 SGHKS and CDR2 YYEKEE (reference sequence). V was pared by 0 bases and J by 8 bases, with 11 bases of the junction left unmatched. CDR3: CASSLGLAIRGDEQFF. The CDR3 DNA follows: TGTGCCAGCAGCTTGGGACTAGCAATTCGCGGCGATGAGCAGTTCTTC.

The gene calls are TRBV2 and TRBJ2-1; D may be TRBD1 or TRBD2 (5 bases each). Trimming took off 7 bases at V and 7 bases at J, with 17 bases between the two ends. The CDR3 extends over 14 amino acids. Germline V gene data show CDR1 as SNHLY and CDR2 as FYNNEI. The CDR3 DNA follows: TGTGCCAGCACCCAGTTAGGGACCAGGAATGAGCAGTTCTTC. It encodes CASTQLGTRNEQFF.

This clone has just one count. The chain has TRBV10-3 and TRBJ2-7; unclear D gene. Germline V gene lookup returns CDR1 ENHRY and CDR2 SYGVKD. Trimming shortened V by 10 bases and J by 3 bases, and 13 bases separated the two germline ends. The CDR3 totals 12 residues. The CDR3 loop is CATSSPNYEQYF. CDR3 DNA: TGTGCCACATCCTCCCCGAACTACGAGCAGTACTTC.

The chain employs TRBV30 and TRBJ2-3, with TRBD2 matching over 9 bases. The ends lost 5 bases at V and 4 bases at J; junction bases unmatched: 10. CDR3 length: 15 amino acids. Germline V gene lookup returns CDR1 GTSNPN and CDR2 SVGIG (reference sequence). CDR3 amino acids: CAWGNSGSKADTQYF. The CDR3 nucleotides are TGTGCCTGGGGCAATAGCGGGAGTAAGGCAGATACGCAGTATTTT.